This T cell receptor beta chain is from a study of T cell repertoires in cytomegalovirus infection. Overall study context: Through public TCR beta signatures, both CMV infection and matching HLA type were indicated.

The CDR3 covers 12 residues. The germline V gene has CDR1 MNHNS and CDR2 SASEGT. Trimming left V 3 bases short and J 3 bases short, with 6 bases between. As to this clonotype: Its antigen is currently unknown.

Study-wide findings and caveats: Summed public TCR beta family frequency identified CMV carriers bearing the relevant HLA. The response measured ex vivo was dominated by TCR beta clonotypes (HLA-C-restricted and CMV-specific).

TCRdb ran MiXCR on the reads and lists one entry per CDR3 protein. The sample carries hundreds of thousands of distinct CDR3 sequences, about a sixth recorded once. The chain links TRBV6-1 to TRBJ2-7; D uncertain. The receptor was isolated from a human donor in good health (CMV status not recorded). Some clones in this sample may be carry-over from other donors' samples. The sequenced material came from PBMCs. The CDR3: CASSDKGYEQYF. DNA of the CDR3: TGTGCCAGCAGTGACAAGGGCTACGAGCAGTACTTC.